This is a list of T cell receptor beta chains from one sample in a study of T cells in localized non-small cell lung cancer. Sequencing used immunoSEQ multiplex PCR; TCRdb keeps in-frame clones, though not all of them. The table includes about 59,000 clones, roughly 90% detected once. The sample here was peripheral blood, taken before any cancer treatment. The source of these receptors is a man aged 40-75 years with stage I lung adenocarcinoma. Each CDR3 is given with its conserved first and last residue. Each record gives: J gene, clone size, D gene, V gene, CDR3 DNA, CDR3 protein. D genes are given only for firm matches. Clone size is not always given. Where it is, it says once, few, many or a class for expanded clones.

TRBJ1-2	-	TRBD1	TRBV7-8	TGTGCCAGCAGCCCTACGGGACAGGGTTATGGCTACACCTTC	CASSPTGQGYGYTF
TRBJ2-1	-	-	TRBV5-5	TGTGCCAGCACCTCGGTTGAAGTAGAGCAGTTCTTC	CASTSVEVEQFF
TRBJ2-3	-	TRBD2	TRBV6-5	TGTGCCAGCAGTTATAGCGGGAGCACAGATACGCAGTATTTT	CASSYSGSTDTQYF
TRBJ1-2	-	-	TRBV19	TGTGCCAGCTCAGAGGGGACCCGCTATGGCTACACCTTC	CASSEGTRYGYTF
TRBJ2-7	-	TRBD2	TRBV7-3	TGTGCCAGCAGCTTAATGGGAGGGAGTAGGGACGAGCAGTACTTC	CASSLMGGSRDEQYF
TRBJ1-1	-	-	TRBV10-3	TGTGCCATCAAACGAGCAGGGTCGAACACTGAAGCTTTCTTT	CAIKRAGSNTEAFF
TRBJ2-7	-	-	TRBV30	TGTGCCTGGATTCGGGGGCCCTACGAGCAGTACTTC	CAWIRGPYEQYF
TRBJ2-7	-	-	TRBV28	TGTGCCAGCAGTTTAGGCCAGGACAAGAAGGAGCAGTACTTC	CASSLGQDKKEQYF
TRBJ1-2	-	TRBD1	TRBV6-1	TGTGCCAGCAGACTTGGACAGGGCTATGGCTACACCTTC	CASRLGQGYGYTF
TRBJ2-1	-	TRBD2	TRBV11-2	TGTGCCAGCAGCTTAGAGAGGTTTGGCGGGAGGGCCTCCTACAATGAGCAGTTCTTC	CASSLERFGGRASYNEQFF
TRBJ2-7	-	TRBD1	TRBV18	TGTGCCAGCTCGGGACAGGGGTACTACGAGCAGTACTTC	CASSGQGYYEQYF
TRBJ2-6	-	-	TRBV7-6	TGTGCCAGCAGCGCGAGCTCTGGGGCCAACGTCCTGACTTTC	CASSASSGANVLTF
TRBJ1-3	-	-	TRBV6-5	TGTGCCAGCAGGACACCCGGAATAAACACCATATATTTT	CASRTPGINTIYF
TRBJ2-1	-	-	TRBV7-6	TGTGCCAGCAGCTCAAACGGACACACTGAAACCTACAATGAGCAGTTCTTC	CASSSNGHTETYNEQFF
TRBJ1-5	medium-sized	-	TRBV7-6	TGTGCCAGCAGCTTTTCAGATTATCAGCCCCAGCATTTT	CASSFSDYQPQHF
TRBJ2-5	-	TRBD2	TRBV6-6	TGTGCCAGCAGCGGCGGGAGTCCAGAGACCCAGTACTTC	CASSGGSPETQYF
TRBJ2-3	once	-	TRBV4-2	TGTGCCAGCAGCCAAGTCGCAGCATTGAGCACAGATACGCAGTATTTT	CASSQVAALSTDTQYF
TRBJ2-6	-	-	TRBV30	TGTGCCTGGAGTGTAGGAGGTACCGGGGCCAACGTCCTGACTTTC	CAWSVGGTGANVLTF
TRBJ2-2	-	TRBD1	TRBV5-1	TGCGCCAGCAGCTTGTCCGGGACAGGGGACACCGGGGAGCTGTTTTTT	CASSLSGTGDTGELFF
TRBJ2-5	-	TRBD1	TRBV4-1	TGCGCCAGCAGCCAGATCGGACAGGGGGAGATAGAGACCCAGTACTTC	CASSQIGQGEIETQYF